These T cell receptor beta chains were read from a single sample in a study of OX40 agonist ivuxolimab in advanced cancers. Here immunoSEQ multiplex PCR was the method, and the copy in TCRdb shows in-frame clones only, minus some. The repertoire holds about 75,000 clones, with just over 85% as singletons. Sample: CD4+ or CD8+ T cells sorted from blood, taken in a trial of the OX40 agonist ivuxolimab. The receptors shown here come from an adult with an advanced solid tumor such as melanoma, head and neck, liver or kidney cancer. Each CDR3 is given with its conserved first and last residue. D genes are given only for firm matches. Expanded clones get a size class; other rows say once, few or many, or leave the size out.

15 - TRBJ2-6 TRBD1 TRBV7-9 CASSVGTVGANVLTF TGTGCCAGCAGCGTAGGGACAGTTGGGGCCAACGTCCTGACTTTC
16 once TRBJ2-1 - TRBV25-1 CASSEPGPVQSNEQFF TGTGCCAGCAGTGAACCGGGACCCGTCCAGAGTAATGAGCAGTTCTTC
19 - TRBJ2-7 TRBD2 TRBV10-3 CAISESQGRLAGGTYEQYF TGTGCCATCAGTGAGTCGCAGGGTCGACTAGCGGGGGGGACCTACGAGCAGTACTTC
10 - TRBJ1-4 - TRBV2 CASRAEKLFF TGTGCCAGCAGAGCTGAAAAACTGTTTTTT
14 - TRBJ1-2 TRBD1 TRBV7-9 CASSLRDRAYGYTF TGTGCCAGCAGCTTAAGGGACAGGGCTTATGGCTACACCTTC
15 - TRBJ1-6 - TRBV27 CASGPLTANNSPLHF TGTGCCAGCGGCCCGTTGACAGCAAATAATTCACCCCTCCACTTT
14 - TRBJ1-5 - TRBV27 CASSPRTVDQPQHF TGTGCCAGCAGTCCCCGGACGGTGGATCAGCCCCAGCATTTT
19 - TRBJ2-6 TRBD1 TRBV7-9 CASSSKRGTGLAGANVLTF TGTGCCAGCAGCTCCAAACGTGGGACAGGGTTAGCTGGGGCCAACGTCCTGACTTTC
14 - TRBJ2-7 TRBD1 TRBV4-2 CASSQGQGDYEQYF TGTGCCAGCAGCCAAGGACAGGGCGATTACGAGCAGTACTTC
14 - TRBJ1-3 - TRBV7-6 CASSLPAGGNTIYF TGTGCCAGCAGCTTACCCGCGGGTGGAAACACCATATATTTT
14 - TRBJ1-2 - TRBV5-6 CASSLVQVNYGYTF TGTGCCAGCAGCTTGGTGCAGGTAAACTATGGCTACACCTTC